This TCR beta chain was recovered during a study of graft-versus-host responses after intestinal transplantation. In the study overall: All recipients were given anti-thymocyte globulin induction, and tacrolimus and steroids were then administered for 2 to 3 years. Study-wide results and limits: The study found high graft-versus-host to host-versus-graft clonal ratios in allografts of patients with graft-donor T cell macrochimerism.

In germline, CDR1 is MNHEY, CDR2 SVGAGI. This CDR3 has 13 amino acids. Trimming pared 7 bases from V and 1 base from J, leaving 10 bases between. Method: immunoSEQ multiplex PCR; TCRdb's copy keeps in-frame clones and lacks some. Of about 6,800 clones listed, approximately 24% are singletons. With approximately 200,000 irradiated, violet-dye-labeled stimulator cells, approximately 200,000 CFSE-labeled responder cells were plated. This clone was observed a few times. This sample comprised alloreactive CD4+ T cells from a mixed lymphocyte reaction culture, obtained before intestinal transplant. Subset indicated: CFSE-low proliferating T cells sorted from roughly six-day pre-transplant mixed lymphocyte reaction (GvH or HvG direction). The receptor was isolated from a human patient who received an intestinal transplant. The chain is built from TRBV6-5 and TRBJ1-1; no clear D. CDR3 region: CASIRLSNTEAFF. In nucleotides, the CDR3 is TGTGCCAGCATACGACTGTCGAACACTGAAGCTTTCTTT.